This T cell receptor beta chain stems from a study of blood T cells in healthy people across ages. Per the germline V gene, CDR1 is LGHNA and CDR2 is YNFKEQ. This CDR3 is 15 amino acids long. Study-level points and caveats: There were more naive CD4+ cells and higher diversity in long-lived donors than in aged donors.

Together with a sample-barcoded 5' primer, a J-beta primer mix was included in a second PCR lasting roughly 6 to 12 cycles. Via MiXCR, TCRdb re-called the 5' RACE reads, giving one row per CDR3 protein. The sample consists of 700,000 to 800,000 distinct CDR3 sequences, roughly two fifths of them appearing once. Peripheral blood from each donor was collected in a volume of about 9.9 milliliters. Every sample had a minimum of 6.5 million PBMCs isolated. Total RNA was isolated from each sample in quantities of at least 6 micrograms. Notes on this clonotype: What it binds is unknown. At one end the junction does not follow the germline gene, possibly because of a read error.

The specimen was blood. The origin of this receptor is a woman aged 60-75 years in good health. The chain is built from TRBV4-2 and TRBJ2-3; 7 nucleotides match TRBD1. CDR3 nucleotide sequence: TGTGTCAGCAGCCAAGTAGGACAGGCTACAGATACGCAGTATTTT. This codes for CVSSQVGQATDTQYF.